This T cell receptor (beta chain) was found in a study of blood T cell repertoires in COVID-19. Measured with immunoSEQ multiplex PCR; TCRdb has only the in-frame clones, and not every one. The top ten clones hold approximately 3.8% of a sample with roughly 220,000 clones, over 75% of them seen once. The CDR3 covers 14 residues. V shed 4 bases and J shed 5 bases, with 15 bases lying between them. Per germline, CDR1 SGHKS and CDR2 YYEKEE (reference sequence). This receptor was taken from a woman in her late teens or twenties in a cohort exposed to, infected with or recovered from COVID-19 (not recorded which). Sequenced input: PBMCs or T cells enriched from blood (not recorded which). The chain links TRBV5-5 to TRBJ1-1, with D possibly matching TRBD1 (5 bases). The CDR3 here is CASSVVEGRTEAFF. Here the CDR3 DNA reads TGTGCCAGCAGCGTCGTGGAGGGACGGACTGAAGCTTTCTTT.